This T cell receptor beta chain derives from a study of vaccination effects on CD4 cells after COVID-19. Across the whole study: After the second dose, samples were taken at median day 72.

Only in-frame clones appear in the TCRdb table, and some are missing; sequencing was by immunoSEQ multiplex PCR. The table has about 64,000 clones, around four fifths seen once. Antigen-specific CD4+ T cell clonotypes were called by their expansion after viral peptide-pool culture in ViraFEST. Once cultured for 9 to 11 days, the cells underwent separation to obtain CD4+ T cells. All study participants received two doses of BNT162b2 or mRNA-1273 vaccine. Germline V gene sequence: CDR1 SGHVS, CDR2 FQNEAQ. V lost 3 bases and J 0 bases, leaving 10 bases between the germline ends. This CDR3 has 15 amino acids. This clone was detected only once. Its cognate antigen is unknown. Study results and caveats: Late in the post-vaccination period, infection-induced and vaccine-induced clones underwent marked clonal contraction.

This sequence originates from a human donor who received a COVID-19 vaccine. The chain combines TRBV7-8 with TRBJ2-3; possibly TRBD1 for D (5 bases). This sample comprised CD4+ T cells from PBMCs cultured with HCoV-OC43 spike peptides, obtained after COVID-19 vaccination. The sample's subset: HCoV-OC43 spike overlapping peptide pool stimulation. CDR3 bases: TGTGCCAGCAGCTTCACAGGTGCTAGCACAGATACGCAGTATTTT. Residues: CASSFTGASTDTQYF.